This T cell receptor (beta chain) comes out of a study of T cell responses to AZD1222 COVID-19 vaccine. The study's findings and limits: Reportedly, nearly half the spike-specific TCRs target unmutated variant regions.

V dropped 3 bases and J dropped 1 base, with 5 bases sitting between them. Germline V gives CDR1 LGHDT, CDR2 YNNKEL (reference sequence). This CDR3 region has 13 residues. Profiling relied on immunoSEQ multiplex PCR, and the TCRdb table lists in-frame clones only, not all of them. The repertoire holds about 130,000 clones, 85% to 90% seen once, with around 22% in the top ten. Concerning this clone itself: What it binds is not known. Other DNA sequences from this sample encode an identical CDR3 as well.

The starting material was peripheral blood, obtained on day 0 of AZD1222 vaccination. The origin of this receptor is an adult in good health. The chain carries TRBV3-1 (or the pseudogene TRBV3-2) and TRBJ2-3, with D perhaps being TRBD1 or TRBD2 (5 bases each). CDR3 residues: CASSQGGTDTQYF. In DNA, the CDR3 is TGTGCCAGCAGCCAGGGGGGCACAGATACGCAGTATTTT.